This TCR beta chain was identified during a study of cytomegalovirus exposure and HLA in healthy donors. Looking at the study overall: An earlier analysis identified some 110 million unique TCR beta sequences in approximately 170 million T cells. Study-level points and caveats: In a later analysis, V- and J-gene trimming of beta chains associated with a DCLRE1C missense variant, replicated independently.

This CDR3 region has 13 residues. The germline gives CDR1 KGHSH, CDR2 LQKENI. V was shortened by 0 bases and J by 5 bases, with 7 bases between the two germline ends. The PCR contained 60 Vbeta and 13 Jbeta primers. The repertoire was sequenced with immunoSEQ multiplex PCR; TCRdb's copy has only in-frame clones and lacks some. The table has about 90,000 clones, about two thirds seen once. Note on this clone: Its target is unknown.

The sequencing input was PBMCs. This sequence originates from a woman aged 30 to 39 in good health and CMV-seropositive. The chain uses TRBV18 and TRBJ1-2, with TRBD1 as a possible D gene (5 bases). CDR3 loop: CASSPPTGYGYTF. The CDR3 DNA is TGTGCCAGCTCACCACCTACAGGTTATGGCTACACCTTC.